This is a list of T cell receptor beta chains from one sample in a study of T cell repertoires in cytomegalovirus infection. One entry per CDR3 protein results from TCRdb running MiXCR on the reads. The repertoire has some 160,000 distinct CDR3 sequences, 17% of them found once; the top ten carry under 20%. The source material was CD8+ T cells from PBMCs. These receptor sequences come from a human donor in good health (CMV status not recorded). Some clones in this sample may be carry-over from other donors' samples. CDR3s include the opening cysteine and the closing phenylalanine or tryptophan. Each record gives: D gene, V gene, J gene, clone size, CDR3 DNA, CDR3 protein. A D gene is named only where the DNA matches it firmly. Some rows have no size entry. The others give once, few or many, or a class for an expanded clone.

TRBD1	TRBV28	TRBJ1-4	few	TGTGCCAGCAGACCCTACAGGGGCTCGTATGAAAAACTGTTTTTT	CASRPYRGSYEKLFF
TRBD2	TRBV7-9	TRBJ2-2	-	TGTGCCAGCAGTCATACCCGGGACTACCCAAACACCGGGGAGCTGTTTTTT	CASSHTRDYPNTGELFF
-	TRBV7-2	TRBJ2-4	-	TGTGCCAGCAGCTTCTCCCCAGCCAGCGAGCTAGCCAAAAACATTCAGTACTTC	CASSFSPASELAKNIQYF
-	TRBV7-2	TRBJ2-5	-	TGTGCCAGCAGCCCCCTGGGGGGTCTGGAGACCCAGTACTTC	CASSPLGGLETQYF
-	TRBV19	TRBJ2-3	-	TGTGCCAGTAGAGACAGGCGAGATACGCAGTATTTT	CASRDRRDTQYF
-	TRBV6-2/TRBV6-3	TRBJ1-2	-	TGTGCCAGCACCCTCTCCGGACAGAACTATGGCTACACCTTC	CASTLSGQNYGYTF
-	TRBV10-3	TRBJ2-7	-	TGTGCCATCAGTGAGTCTGGGACCAACTACGAGCAGTACTTC	CAISESGTNYEQYF
-	TRBV4-1	TRBJ2-4	few	TGTGCCAGCAGCCTCGACGGTGAAAACCTGGGAAACATTCAGTACTTC	CASSLDGENLGNIQYF
TRBD1	TRBV27	TRBJ2-2	-	TGTGCCAGCAGGGGGACAGGGGTAAACACCGGGGAGCTGTTTTTT	CASRGTGVNTGELFF
TRBD2	TRBV7-2	TRBJ2-1	-	TGTGCCAGCAGCGACCCGCTAGCGGGCCGAACCTACAATGAGCAGTTCTTC	CASSDPLAGRTYNEQFF
-	TRBV6-1	TRBJ1-5	few	TGTGCCAGCACCTTAGGGGCCGGACAGCCCCAGCATTTT	CASTLGAGQPQHF
-	TRBV6-5	TRBJ2-7	few	TGTGCCAGCAGGCCCTCTCAGGGTAGCTCCTACAATGAGCAGTACTTC	CASRPSQGSSYNEQYF
-	TRBV19	TRBJ2-7	-	TGTGCCAGTAGTATGGCCCCAGGCTACGAGCAGTACTTC	CASSMAPGYEQYF
TRBD2	TRBV20-1	TRBJ2-5	-	TGCAGTGCTAGAGATCTACTAGCGGGGGACAAGACCCAGTACTTC	CSARDLLAGDKTQYF
TRBD1	TRBV7-2	TRBJ2-7	few	TGTGCCAGCAGCTTCGGGACAGGTCCTTCCTACGAGCAGTACTTC	CASSFGTGPSYEQYF
TRBD1	TRBV7-9	TRBJ1-6	few	TGTGCCAGCAGACCCTCGACAGGGGTCGATTCACCCCTCCACTTT	CASRPSTGVDSPLHF
TRBD1	TRBV11-2	TRBJ2-7	few	TGTGCCAGCAGCTTGAACAAGGGACAGGGGCTGTACGAGCAGTACTTC	CASSLNKGQGLYEQYF
-	TRBV10-3	TRBJ2-6	few	TGTGCCATCAGTGAGTCGGGAAGGATCTCTGGGGCCAACGTCCTGACTTTC	CAISESGRISGANVLTF
-	TRBV4-2	TRBJ1-1	few	TGTGCCAGCAGCCAAGATCAGGTTGATGTTAACACTGAAGCTTTCTTT	CASSQDQVDVNTEAFF
TRBD2	TRBV7-8	TRBJ2-3	-	TGTGCCAGCAGCTACCAGCGGGAGGGCCGGGGGCAGTATTTT	CASSYQREGRGQYF
-	TRBV7-8	TRBJ1-6	many	TGTGCCAGCAGCTTAGAAGCAGGGTGGGATAATTCACCCCTCCACTTT	CASSLEAGWDNSPLHF
-	TRBV11-2	TRBJ2-1	-	TGTGCCAGCAGCTCGGGTCCTAAAGGGGAGCAGTTCTTC	CASSSGPKGEQFF
TRBD2	TRBV20-1	TRBJ2-2	few	TGCAGTGCTAGAGATGTTAGCGGGGAAACCGGGGAGCTGTTTTTT	CSARDVSGETGELFF
-	TRBV7-9	TRBJ2-1	-	TGTGCCAGCAGCTCAGACAGATCCCTCTACAATGAGCAGTTCTTC	CASSSDRSLYNEQFF
-	TRBV24-1	TRBJ2-1	few	TGTGCCACCAGTGATCCCAGAGGGTCCCGGAGTAATGAGCAGTTCTTC	CATSDPRGSRSNEQFF
-	TRBV4-3	TRBJ2-3	-	TGCGCCAGCAGCCTCCAGGGGGGACACCTCACAGATACGCAGTATTTT	CASSLQGGHLTDTQYF
-	TRBV6-5	TRBJ2-2	few	TGTGCCAGCAGGCCGGACGGCCCGGCCGCCGGGGAGCTGTTTTTT	CASRPDGPAAGELFF
-	TRBV9	TRBJ2-7	few	TGTGCCAGCAGCGTATTAGACAGATCCTACGAGCAGTACTTC	CASSVLDRSYEQYF
TRBD2	TRBV20-1	TRBJ2-7	few	TGCAGTGCTAGAGGCCTAGAGGCGGGAGGTGTCTCCTACGAGCAGTACTTC	CSARGLEAGGVSYEQYF
TRBD1	TRBV12-5	TRBJ2-2	few	TGTGCTAGTGGACAGGGGTCCGGGGAGCTGTTTTTT	CASGQGSGELFF
-	TRBV7-9	TRBJ2-7	-	TGTGCCAGCAGCTTACGGGACTCCTACGAGCAGTACTTC	CASSLRDSYEQYF
-	TRBV7-3	TRBJ1-1	-	TGTGCCAGCAGCTTAGGTCCGAGGGTGACTGAAGCTTTCTTT	CASSLGPRVTEAFF
-	TRBV28	TRBJ2-2	-	TGTGCCAGCAGTCTGCGGGGAGGGGGGAACACCGGGGAGCTGTTTTTT	CASSLRGGGNTGELFF
-	TRBV14	TRBJ2-1	-	TGTGCCAGCAGCTCCGGGGCCGGGGAGCAGTTCTTC	CASSSGAGEQFF
TRBD2	TRBV7-3	TRBJ2-2	few	TGTGCCAGCAGCTACTTTAGCGGGGGCCGAGGCGGGGAGCTGTTTTTT	CASSYFSGGRGGELFF
-	TRBV6-5	TRBJ2-4	once	TGTGCCAGCAGTTACTCAACCCCCTCCGGGACAAAACCTCTAGCCAAAAACATTCAGTACTTC	CASSYSTPSGTKPLAKNIQYF
-	TRBV20-1	TRBJ2-3	-	TGCAGTGCTAGAGAGCGGGGGCGGCGTTTGGATACGCAGTATTTT	CSARERGRRLDTQYF
-	TRBV6-2/TRBV6-3	TRBJ2-1	few	TGTGCCAGCAGTTACCCTAGGTCTGGGAATGAGCAGTTCTTC	CASSYPRSGNEQFF
-	TRBV12-3/TRBV12-4	TRBJ2-1	-	TGTGCCATCATAAGGACAGATCCGACATACAATGAGCAGTTCTTC	CAIIRTDPTYNEQFF
-	TRBV7-2	TRBJ1-2	-	TGTGCCAGCAGTCCGGAGGAAGCCAGAATATATGGCTACACCTTC	CASSPEEARIYGYTF
-	TRBV11-2	TRBJ2-3	-	TGTGCCAGCAGCTTGGGACCCCATTCGCAGTATTTT	CASSLGPHSQYF
-	TRBV11-3	TRBJ2-5	few	TGTGCCAGCAGGGAGGGCCGCTTAGGTGTCCAAGAGACCCAGTACTTC	CASREGRLGVQETQYF
-	TRBV11-2	TRBJ2-1	-	TGTGCCAGCAGCCCCCTTGAGGGGAGGATTAGGAGCGCTTACAATGAGCAGTTCTTC	CASSPLEGRIRSAYNEQFF
TRBD2	TRBV9	TRBJ2-3	-	TGTGCCAGCAGCGCCGGGGGGACCCCGAGAGATACGCAGTATTTT	CASSAGGTPRDTQYF
TRBD1	TRBV9	TRBJ2-3	few	TGTGCCAGCAATGGGGACAGCCCAGATACGCAGTATTTT	CASNGDSPDTQYF
-	TRBV28	TRBJ2-7	few	TGTGCCAGCAGTTTATCCAGAGTTATCGGCGAGCAGTACTTC	CASSLSRVIGEQYF
-	TRBV28	TRBJ2-1	few	TGTGCCAGCATGATTCCGGGGTCGACGTACAATGAGCAGTTCTTC	CASMIPGSTYNEQFF
-	TRBV7-8	TRBJ1-1	-	TGTGCCAGCAGCTTAGTGCGACACCAGGGGAACACTGAAGCTTTCTTT	CASSLVRHQGNTEAFF
-	TRBV6-6	TRBJ2-3	few	TGTGCCAGCGTAGGACAGCCTATGATCACAGATACGCAGTATTTT	CASVGQPMITDTQYF
-	TRBV6-2/TRBV6-3	TRBJ2-1	few	TGTGCCAGAGGGGGTGAGCAGTTCTTC	CARGGEQFF
TRBD1	TRBV12-3/TRBV12-4	TRBJ2-7	few	TGTGCCAGCAGCCCCGGGACAGTCGGATTC	CASSPGTVGF
-	TRBV2	TRBJ1-1	few	TGTGCCAGCAGTGAAGCCCGATCTTCGGGCGCTGAAGCTTTCTTT	CASSEARSSGAEAFF
TRBD1	TRBV7-2	TRBJ1-2	many	TGTGCCAGCAGCGTCGGGACAGGAAATACCTATGGCTACACCTTC	CASSVGTGNTYGYTF
-	TRBV7-2	TRBJ1-5	-	TGTGCCAGCAGCTTAGGATGTCAGCCCCAGCATTTT	CASSLGCQPQHF
-	TRBV7-2	TRBJ1-2	-	TGTGCCAGCAGCGACACTGGGACTTCTAACTATGGCTACACCTTC	CASSDTGTSNYGYTF
-	TRBV29-1	TRBJ2-1	few	TGCAGCGTTGAAGCCGGGGGGCTCTATGAGCAGTTCTTC	CSVEAGGLYEQFF
-	TRBV7-3	TRBJ2-7	-	TGTGCCAGCAGCTTAGAGGGGCCCTCCTACGAGCAGTACTTC	CASSLEGPSYEQYF
-	TRBV7-2	TRBJ2-1	many	TGTGCCAGCAGCTTGGGCTATGGAAGCTACAATGAGCAGTTCTTC	CASSLGYGSYNEQFF
TRBD1	TRBV10-3	TRBJ2-1	-	TGTGCCATCCGGGTGACAGGGGAAGGCGAGCAGTTCTTC	CAIRVTGEGEQFF
-	TRBV6-6	TRBJ1-3	-	TGTGCCAGCAGATTCAGCTACAACTCTGGAAACACCATATATTTT	CASRFSYNSGNTIYF